Below, 14 T cell receptor beta chains from the same sample are listed, as sequenced in a study of blood T cell repertoires in COVID-19. Data came from immunoSEQ multiplex PCR; TCRdb stores just in-frame clones and leaves some out. The table has some 190,000 clones, roughly 84% seen once. Sequencing used peripheral blood. Receptors originate from a man of 80 years or more with COVID-19, enrolled during active disease.

The chain uses TRBV18 and TRBJ1-1; 8 nucleotides align to TRBD1. Germline CDR1 reads KGHSH; CDR2 reads LQKENI. CDR3 length equals 16 residues. The V segment lost 1 base and the J segment 0 bases; nucleotides outside the gene matches: 4. DNA for the CDR3: TGTGCCAGCTCACCACTGTCGGGACAGGTGAACACTGAAGCTTTCTTT. This gives the protein CASSPLSGQVNTEAFF. The full variable domain, completed using reference TRBV18 and TRBJ1-1, is NAGVMQNPRHLVRRRGQEARLRCSPMKGHSHVYWYRQLPEEGLKFMVYLQKENIIDESGMPKERFSAEFPKEGPSILRIQQVVRGDSAAYFCASSPLSGQVNTEAFFGQGTRLTVV.

The chain has TRBV19 and TRBJ1-1; D call uncertain. V was shortened by 1 base and J by 1 base, with 10 bases between the two germline ends. CDR1 is LNHDA and CDR2 is SQIVND in the germline V gene (reference sequence). This CDR3 is built from 15 residues. The CDR3 nucleotides read TGTGCCAGTAGTATAGGATGGCGAGGGAACACTGAAGCTTTCTTT. Translated, it gives CASSIGWRGNTEAFF.

This clone was detected once. The CDR3 DNA reads as TGTGCCAGCAGCTGGCCGAACACTGAAGCTTTCTTT. This codes for CASSWPNTEAFF. This chain links TRBV11-2 with TRBJ1-1; D not resolved. Germline loops: CDR1 SGHAT, CDR2 FQNNGV. Trimming removed 4 bases at V and 1 base at J, with 4 bases between. CDR3 size: 12 residues.

The rearrangement uses TRBV28 and TRBJ1-2; D not certain. Germline V gene lookup returns CDR1 MDHEN and CDR2 SYDVKM. The CDR3 is made up of 11 amino acids. V was trimmed by 5 bases and J by 5 bases, leaving 6 bases between them. This chain's CDR3 is CASSTVYGYTF. The CDR3 DNA follows: TGTGCCAGCAGTACAGTTTATGGCTACACCTTC.

This clone has a handful of counts. This chain connects TRBV11-2 to TRBJ1-3, with TRBD1 as a possible D gene (6 bases). The CDR3 is 14 amino acids. Between the trimmed V and J ends, which lost 0 bases and 4 bases, there was a span of 7 bases. Germline V lookup: CDR1 SGHAT, CDR2 FQNNGV. DNA for the CDR3: TGTGCCAGCAGCTTAGAAGGGGGAGGAAACACCATATATTTT. Amino acid sequence: CASSLEGGGNTIYF.

The chain links TRBV3-1 (or the pseudogene TRBV3-2) to TRBJ2-1, with TRBD2 matching 15 bases. V lost 4 bases to trimming and J lost 7 bases; unmatched junction nucleotides: 5. The CDR3 length is 16 residues. The V gene's germline CDR1 is LGHDT and CDR2 YNNKEL (reference sequence). CDR3 DNA sequence: TGTGCCAGCAGCCTCGAGGGGACTAGCGGGGGGAATGAGCAGTTCTTC. Its protein product is CASSLEGTSGGNEQFF.

A few counts support this clone. The rearrangement uses TRBV6-4 and TRBJ1-1; 8 nucleotides align to TRBD1. The trim removed 4 bases at V and 3 bases at J, leaving 7 bases unmatched. Germline loops: CDR1 MRHNA, CDR2 SNTAGT. The CDR3 is made up of 15 amino acids. The CDR3: CASSAGQAGDTEAFF. In DNA, the CDR3 is TGTGCCAGCAGTGCGGGACAGGCAGGAGACACTGAAGCTTTCTTT.

The rearrangement joins TRBV18 to TRBJ2-7; D is ambiguous. Trimming removed 6 bases at V and 4 bases at J, with 16 bases between. The CDR3 covers 14 residues. Germline V gives CDR1 KGHSH, CDR2 LQKENI. The CDR3 DNA reads as TGTGCCAGCTCGTTTCAGAGGTTTTCTTACGAGCAGTACTTC. Protein product: CASSFQRFSYEQYF.

V usage is TRBV3-1 (or the pseudogene TRBV3-2) and J usage is TRBJ2-3, with 10 bases that match TRBD2. Trimming at V came to 5 bases and at J to 1 base, leaving 6 bases not matched to a gene. This CDR3 is 16 amino acids long. Germline CDR1 and CDR2: LGHDT and YNNKEL (reference sequence). CDR3 amino acids: CASSYTSGKGTDTQYF. In nucleotides, the CDR3 is TGTGCCAGCAGCTATACTAGCGGGAAAGGCACAGATACGCAGTATTTT.

The chain has TRBV14 and TRBJ1-6; 7 bases agree with TRBD1. The germline gives CDR1 SGHDN, CDR2 FVKESK. V shed 4 bases and J 7 bases; nucleotides not matched to a gene: 7. CDR3 length: 15 amino acids. CDR3 sequence reads: CASSPTGQSNSPLHF. CDR3 DNA: TGTGCCAGCAGCCCAACGGGACAGTCCAATTCACCCCTCCACTTT.

The V call is TRBV10-3, the J call TRBJ1-4; D remains ambiguous. CDR1 and CDR2 (germline): ENHRY, SYGVKD. V was pared by 0 bases and J by 7 bases, with 9 bases between. The CDR3 is 14 residues long. In DNA, the CDR3 is TGTGCCATCAGTGAGTCTGTCGGCGGTGAAAAACTGTTTTTT. Amino acid sequence: CAISESVGGEKLFF.

In this sample, this clone turned up once. CDR3 protein: CASSPGVSGNTIYF. Here the CDR3 DNA reads TGCGCCAGCAGCCCCGGGGTCTCTGGAAACACCATATATTTT. This chain connects TRBV5-1 to TRBJ1-3; D is ambiguous. The CDR3 length is 14 residues. V was trimmed by 4 bases and J by 0 bases, leaving 8 bases between them. In germline, CDR1 is SGHRS, CDR2 YFSETQ.

V is TRBV18 and J is TRBJ1-1; the match to TRBD1 covers 8 bases. The V and J ends lost 2 bases and 8 bases, in that order; junction bases with no gene match: 4. Germline V gene sequence: CDR1 KGHSH, CDR2 LQKENI. The length of the CDR3 is 13 residues. The CDR3 sequence is CASSPVRGQEAFF. The CDR3 coding sequence is TGTGCCAGCTCACCAGTCAGGGGGCAGGAAGCTTTCTTT.

The V and J genes are TRBV18 and TRBJ1-5; 8 bases map to TRBD1. Germline V gene sequence: CDR1 KGHSH, CDR2 LQKENI. CDR3 length: 15 amino acids. Trimming removed 3 bases from V and 4 bases from J; junction bases left unmatched: 5. The CDR3 DNA reads TGTGCCAGCTCACCGCGGACAGGGTGGAATCAGCCCCAGCATTTT. Amino acid sequence: CASSPRTGWNQPQHF.